The 30 T cell receptor beta chains presented below share a single source sample, sequenced in a study of beta chain features in type 1 diabetes. cDNA synthesis used the whole RNA isolate, giving expressed TCRB sequences. TCRdb's copy holds only in-frame clones and misses some; the assay was immunoSEQ multiplex PCR. Of about 620,000 clones listed, 15% to 17% are singletons. Sample: naive CD4+ T cells from blood. These TCRs come from a young man in good health.

This chain links TRBV6-1 with TRBJ2-7, with 12 bases identical to TRBD1. V dropped 1 base and J dropped 7; count of bases not matched to a gene: 5. From germline, CDR1 is MNHNS and CDR2 SASEGT. This CDR3 is built from 15 residues. The chain's CDR3 is CASSEVGQGASEQYF. The CDR3 bases are TGTGCCAGCAGTGAAGTGGGACAGGGGGCTAGTGAGCAGTACTTC.

The V call is TRBV7-2, the J call TRBJ2-2; D is uncertain. The CDR3 has 11 amino acids. V dropped 4 bases and J dropped 3 bases, with 0 bases sitting between them. The germline V gene has CDR1 SGHTA and CDR2 FQGNSA. CDR3 amino acids: CASSYTGELFF. The CDR3 DNA reads TGTGCCAGCAGCTACACCGGGGAGCTGTTTTTT.

This clone was seen a few times. DNA of the CDR3: TGTGCCAGCAGCTTCGGACAGGTTGTACTAGATACGCAGTATTTT. Protein: CASSFGQVVLDTQYF. The chain joins TRBV5-6 to TRBJ2-3; 7 nucleotides line up with TRBD1. Germline V gives CDR1 SGHDT, CDR2 YYEEEE. J was trimmed by 5 bases and V by 2 bases; bases with no gene match: 8. There are 15 residues in the CDR3.

The gene calls are TRBV6-4 and TRBJ2-3; D gene unclear. Germline CDR1 reads MRHNA; CDR2 reads SNTAGT. This CDR3 is 14 amino acids long. The ends were cut back, 0 bases at V and 2 bases at J, with 6 bases in the middle. The CDR3 DNA follows: TGTGCCAGCAGTGACTCCCCGAACACAGATACGCAGTATTTT. Translating it yields CASSDSPNTDTQYF.

This clone was seen more than once but under ten times. The genes are TRBV2 and TRBJ2-4; no firm D call. V was cut by 1 base and J by 1 base, with 14 bases left in between. The length of the CDR3 is 17 residues. CDR1 is SNHLY, CDR2 FYNNEI, per germline. The CDR3 loop reads CASSEGVGLRAKNIQYF. Here the CDR3 DNA reads TGTGCCAGCAGTGAAGGGGTGGGTCTCAGGGCCAAAAACATTCAGTACTTC.

This sequence joins TRBV7-2 and TRBJ1-5; D remains ambiguous. The CDR3 runs to 14 residues. Germline CDR1 and CDR2: SGHTA and FQGNSA. Trimming shortened V by 5 bases and J by 5 bases, and 13 bases separated the two germline ends. The CDR3 DNA follows: TGTGCCAGCAGCCCCTTTGGGTTAGATCAGCCCCAGCATTTT. This translates into CASSPFGLDQPQHF.

The chain couples TRBV7-2 to TRBJ2-5; D may match TRBD1 or TRBD2 (6 bases each). CDR3 size: 16 residues. Per the germline V gene, CDR1 is SGHTA and CDR2 is FQGNSA. Trimming cost V 1 base and J 7 bases, with 19 bases left between them. CDR3 DNA: TGTGCCAGCAGCTTAGAAAGGGGGGTACGAGGTGGGACCCAGTACTTC. This gives the protein CASSLERGVRGGTQYF. The whole variable domain, filled in from reference TRBV7-2 and TRBJ2-5, reads GAGVSQSPSNKVTEKGKDVELRCDPISGHTALYWYRQSLGQGLEFLIYFQGNSAPDKSGLPSDRFSAERTGGSVSTLTIQRTQQEDSAVYLCASSLERGVRGGTQYFGPGTRLLVL.

The chain recombines TRBV18 with TRBJ2-6, with D unclear. V was cut by 2 bases and J by 1 base, with 9 bases left in between. The CDR3 spans 16 residues. Germline V gives CDR1 KGHSH, CDR2 LQKENI. The CDR3 sequence is CASSPGGKSGANVLTF. As DNA, the CDR3 is TGTGCCAGCTCACCAGGCGGCAAATCTGGGGCCAACGTCCTGACTTTC.

The CDR3 nucleotides read TGCGCCAGCCTCGCCGGCCCACAAGAGACCCAGTACTTC. Translating gives CASLAGPQETQYF. V is TRBV5-1 and J is TRBJ2-5; D unresolved. V dropped 7 bases and J dropped 2 bases, with 12 bases sitting between them. CDR1 is SGHRS and CDR2 is YFSETQ in the germline V gene. The CDR3 spans 13 residues.

This clone was seen a few times. The V call is TRBV7-9, the J call TRBJ1-3, with unresolved D. Germline CDR1 is SEHNR and CDR2 is FQNEAQ (reference sequence). V gave up 8 bases and J gave up 0 bases, with 8 bases separating them. There are 13 residues in the CDR3. CDR3 region: CASGVFSGNTIYF. CDR3 DNA: TGTGCCAGCGGCGTCTTCTCTGGAAACACCATATATTTT.

The chain joins TRBV5-4 to TRBJ2-7; D is undetermined. Trimming left V 4 bases short and J 4 bases short, with 12 bases between. Germline lookup yields CDR1 SGHNT and CDR2 YYREEE (reference sequence). The CDR3 contains 13 residues. The CDR3 DNA follows: TGTGCCAGCAGCCCTACGTCCAAGTACGAGCAGTACTTC. Translated: CASSPTSKYEQYF.

This clone was seen a few times. This sequence joins TRBV6-5 and TRBJ2-1; D may be TRBD2 (6 bases). Germline V gene data show CDR1 as MNHEY and CDR2 as SVGAGI. This CDR3 is built from 14 residues. V lost 7 bases to trimming and J lost 8 bases, with 18 bases between them. The CDR3 sequence: CASMPPARRDEQFF. CDR3 nucleotides: TGTGCCAGCATGCCTCCGGCCAGGAGGGATGAGCAGTTCTTC.

The chain is built from TRBV6-5 and TRBJ2-7; 7 nucleotides agree with TRBD2. The germline gives CDR1 MNHEY, CDR2 SVGAGI. With V trimmed by 2 bases and J by 6 bases, 10 bases remained unmatched. The CDR3 is made up of 15 amino acids. The CDR3 protein is CASSYGDYRFAEQYF. CDR3 nucleotide sequence: TGTGCCAGCAGTTACGGGGACTACCGTTTTGCCGAGCAGTACTTC.

The table lists this clone with a few counts. CDR3 coding DNA: TGTGCCAGCAGTGCCCGGGACACGGTCTCTGGGGCCAACGTCCTGACTTTC. This translates into CASSARDTVSGANVLTF. The chain links TRBV6-1 to TRBJ2-6; D may be TRBD1 (6 bases). V was clipped by 4 bases and J by 0 bases, with 13 bases between them. Germline V gives CDR1 MNHNS, CDR2 SASEGT. The CDR3 runs to 17 residues.

The rearrangement links TRBV29-1 to TRBJ2-7; 10 bases align to TRBD1. V shed 7 bases, J shed 3 bases, and the junction held 9 bases outside the gene matches. The germline V gene encodes CDR1 SQVTM and CDR2 ANQGSEA. CDR3 size: 14 residues. The CDR3 region has the DNA TGCAGCGCACTCGCCCGGGACAGGGGCTACGAGCAGTACTTC. This sequence encodes CSALARDRGYEQYF.

The chain joins TRBV5-4 to TRBJ2-5; no clear D. This CDR3 has 16 amino acids. Trimming stripped 6 bases from V and 3 bases from J, with 21 bases between. Germline V gene lookup returns CDR1 SGHNT and CDR2 YYREEE (reference sequence). The CDR3 DNA reads as TGTGCCAGCAACACGGGTGGCAGCATACCGGAAGAGACCCAGTACTTC. It is translated as CASNTGGSIPEETQYF.

V usage is TRBV19 and J usage is TRBJ2-7, with 11 bases matching TRBD2. V was clipped by 7 bases and J by 2 bases; unmatched bases: 7. This CDR3 spans 15 amino acids. Germline-derived CDR1 and CDR2 are LNHDA and SQIVND (reference sequence). CDR3 coding DNA: TGTGCCAGTAAAATTGGGACTAGCGGAACCTACGAGCAGTACTTC. Amino acids: CASKIGTSGTYEQYF.

The chain links TRBV18 to TRBJ1-1; the D is unclear. The CDR3 runs 15 residues. V was cut by 2 bases and J by 1 base, with 11 bases left in between. Germline V gene sequence: CDR1 KGHSH, CDR2 LQKENI. In nucleotides, the CDR3 is TGTGCCAGCTCACCAAGTAAAGCGGAGAACACTGAAGCTTTCTTT. This sequence encodes CASSPSKAENTEAFF.

This chain joins TRBV2 and TRBJ2-7, with 9 bases aligning to TRBD2. V lost 7 bases to trimming and J lost 0 bases; unmatched junction nucleotides: 1. CDR3 length: 13 amino acids. Germline V gives CDR1 SNHLY, CDR2 FYNNEI. As DNA, the CDR3 is TGTGCCAGCATTAGCGGGAGCTCCTACGAGCAGTACTTC. Residues: CASISGSSYEQYF. The variable domain in full, with the rest retrieved from reference TRBV2 and TRBJ2-7, is EPEVTQTPSHQVTQMGQEVILRCVPISNHLYFYWYRQILGQKVEFLVSFYNNEISEKSEIFDDQFSVERPDGSNFTLKIRSTKLEDSAMYFCASISGSSYEQYFGPGTRLTVT.

The chain couples TRBV28 to TRBJ1-1; weak D call: TRBD1 (6 bases). CDR1 MDHEN and CDR2 SYDVKM come from the germline V gene. The CDR3 is made up of 16 amino acids. The germline V and J ends were trimmed by 6 bases and 1 base, with 18 bases remaining between them. CDR3 sequence (DNA): TGTGCCAGCAGCAAACACCCGGGGGCGGCGAACACTGAAGCTTTCTTT. This translates into CASSKHPGAANTEAFF.

The V call is TRBV29-1, the J call TRBJ2-7; tentatively, D is TRBD1 or TRBD2 (6 bases each). This CDR3 has 13 amino acids. Germline V CDR1 and CDR2: SQVTM, ANQGSEA. V gave up 6 bases and J gave up 4 bases, with 16 bases separating them. The CDR3 loop is CSVFVTGTYEQYF. The CDR3 DNA reads as TGCAGCGTATTCGTAACAGGGACTTACGAGCAGTACTTC.

The chain recombines TRBV5-4 with TRBJ1-2; 8 bases are shared with TRBD1. The CDR3 consists of 17 residues. Germline V gene sequence: CDR1 SGHNT, CDR2 YYREEE (reference sequence). V was pared by 4 bases and J by 0 bases, with 11 bases of the junction left unmatched. The CDR3 bases are TGTGCCAGCAGCCCCCCACCGGGACAGGCCACTAACTATGGCTACACCTTC. It specifies CASSPPPGQATNYGYTF.

This clone has only a few counts. The CDR3 is CASSYSGYGGEKLFF. The CDR3 nucleotides read TGTGCCAGCAGTTACTCCGGGTATGGGGGCGAAAAACTGTTTTTT. The rearrangement links TRBV6-5 to TRBJ1-4, with D maybe TRBD1 (6 bases). Trimming removed 0 bases at V and 8 bases at J, with 13 bases between. Germline assignment: CDR1 MNHEY and CDR2 SVGAGI. This CDR3 is 15 amino acids long.

V gene TRBV5-1 combines with J gene TRBJ1-2, with 7 bases that match TRBD1. Germline assignment: CDR1 SGHRS and CDR2 YFSETQ. Unmatched junction bases numbered 18, after V lost 7 bases and J lost 6 bases. The CDR3 covers 16 residues. The CDR3 DNA reads as TGCGCCAGCCAGGCCCAACAGGGGTCCCGTCCACATGGCTACACCTTC. This gives the protein CASQAQQGSRPHGYTF.

This clone was observed a handful of times. The chain has TRBV7-2 and TRBJ2-7, with D perhaps TRBD1 (5 bases). V was clipped by 3 bases and J by 3 bases, with 18 bases between them. The CDR3 runs to 16 residues. CDR1 is SGHTA, CDR2 FQGNSA, per germline. The chain's CDR3 is CASSFPGISGIYEQYF. The CDR3 DNA reads TGTGCCAGCAGCTTTCCAGGGATCTCTGGTATCTACGAGCAGTACTTC.

A few counts support this clone. The CDR3 spells CSVGARGENYEQYF. In DNA, the CDR3 is TGCAGCGTTGGCGCGCGGGGGGAAAACTACGAGCAGTACTTC. The chain recombines TRBV29-1 with TRBJ2-7, with TRBD2 matching over 8 bases. V was clipped by 4 bases and J by 3 bases; unmatched bases: 8. The CDR3 length is 14 residues. In germline, CDR1 is SQVTM, CDR2 ANQGSEA.

This clone was detected once. This chain connects TRBV29-1 to TRBJ1-5; tentative D call: TRBD1 (5 bases). Trimming stripped 4 bases from V and 2 bases from J, with 12 bases between. There are 14 residues in the CDR3. Germline CDR1 and CDR2: SQVTM and ANQGSEA. Here the CDR3 DNA reads TGCAGCGTTGGTAAGGGGCCGGGCAATCAGCCCCAGCATTTT. Its protein product is CSVGKGPGNQPQHF.

The chain carries TRBV7-2 and TRBJ1-4; 7 nucleotides agree with TRBD1. There are 14 residues in the CDR3. Looked up from germline, CDR1 is SGHTA and CDR2 is FQGNSA. Trimming cost V 3 bases and J 8 bases; bases outside gene matches: 6. The CDR3 region has the DNA TGTGCCAGCAGCTTCGACAGGGATCACGAAAAACTGTTTTTT. Translating gives CASSFDRDHEKLFF.

There are a few counts of this clone. V gene TRBV6-5 combines with J gene TRBJ2-7; D gene ambiguous. CDR3 size: 14 residues. Deletions cut 0 bases from V and 1 base from J, with 7 bases between. Germline-derived CDR1 and CDR2 are MNHEY and SVGAGI. CDR3 residues: CASSYSFTSYEQYF. The CDR3 coding sequence is TGTGCCAGCAGTTACTCGTTCACTTCCTACGAGCAGTACTTC.

This chain joins TRBV5-1 and TRBJ1-2, with D unclear. V was pared by 4 bases and J by 0 bases, with 16 bases between. The CDR3 consists of 16 residues. The germline gives CDR1 SGHRS, CDR2 YFSETQ. CDR3 nucleotide sequence: TGCGCCAGCAGCCCTGACACTCCGGGGTCTAACTATGGCTACACCTTC. Its translation is CASSPDTPGSNYGYTF.